This T cell receptor (beta chain) was identified during a study of cytomegalovirus exposure and HLA in healthy donors. The CDR3 runs to 15 residues. The V segment lost 5 bases and the J segment 2 bases; nucleotides outside the gene matches: 9. Germline assignment: CDR1 LNHDA and CDR2 SQIVND (reference sequence). In its sample, this clone was seen once. Its antigen remains unknown. The PCR was carried out with 60 Vbeta primers and 13 Jbeta primers. Original methodology: Per a later analysis, the number of unique TCR beta chains was around 79 million, of which roughly 10 million were shared. TCRdb keeps only in-frame clones here, not all; method: immunoSEQ multiplex PCR. V and J calls and clone size follow that table, whereas D and trimming were derived from the DNA. The sample shows tens of thousands of clones, around 84% of them seen only once. Study findings and constraints: There were a few CMV-associated chains whose specificity for CMV antigens was confirmed in vitro. Among TCR beta chains, those listed as cytomegalovirus-associated numbered some 160. Reports indicated that the classifier achieved high specificity and sensitivity in diagnosing cytomegalovirus status.

Sequencing was performed on PBMCs. V usage is TRBV19 and J usage is TRBJ2-7, with 7 bases fitting TRBD1. The receptor's source is a male donor in good health and CMV-seronegative. The CDR3 reads CASSLGQVWAYEQYF. The CDR3 DNA is TGTGCCAGTAGTCTTGGACAGGTCTGGGCCTACGAGCAGTACTTC.